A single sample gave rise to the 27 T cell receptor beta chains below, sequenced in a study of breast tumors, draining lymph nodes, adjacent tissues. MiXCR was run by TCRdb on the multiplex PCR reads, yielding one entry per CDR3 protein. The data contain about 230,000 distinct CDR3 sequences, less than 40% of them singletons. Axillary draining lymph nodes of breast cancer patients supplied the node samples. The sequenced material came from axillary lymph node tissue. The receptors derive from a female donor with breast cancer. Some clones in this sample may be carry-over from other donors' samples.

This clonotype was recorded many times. As DNA, the CDR3 is TGTGCCAGTAGGGAGACAGGGGTGCACCCTGGGGAGCTGTTTTTT. Translating it yields CASRETGVHPGELFF. V gene TRBV19 combines with J gene TRBJ2-2, with TRBD1 identical over 8 bases. Losses at the gene ends were 6 bases for V and 8 bases for J; bases not matched to a gene: 11. CDR3 length: 15 amino acids. Germline V gene sequence: CDR1 LNHDA, CDR2 SQIVND (reference sequence).

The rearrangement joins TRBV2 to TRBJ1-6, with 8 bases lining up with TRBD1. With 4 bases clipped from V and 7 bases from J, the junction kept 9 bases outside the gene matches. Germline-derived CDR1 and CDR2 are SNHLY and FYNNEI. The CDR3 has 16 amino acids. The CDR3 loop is CASSATGTGANSPLHF. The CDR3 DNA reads TGTGCCAGCAGTGCCACCGGGACAGGAGCCAATTCACCCCTCCACTTT.

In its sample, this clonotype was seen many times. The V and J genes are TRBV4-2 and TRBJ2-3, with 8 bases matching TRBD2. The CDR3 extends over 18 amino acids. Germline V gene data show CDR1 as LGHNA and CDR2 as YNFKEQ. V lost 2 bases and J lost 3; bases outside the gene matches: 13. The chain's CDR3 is CASSQNHYSGKGTDTQYF. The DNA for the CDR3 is TGTGCCAGCAGCCAAAACCATTATAGCGGGAAAGGGACAGATACGCAGTATTTT.

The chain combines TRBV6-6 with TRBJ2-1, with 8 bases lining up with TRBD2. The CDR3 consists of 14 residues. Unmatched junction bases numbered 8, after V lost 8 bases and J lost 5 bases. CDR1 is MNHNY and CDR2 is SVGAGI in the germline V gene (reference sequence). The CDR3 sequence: CASGPSGSHNEQFF. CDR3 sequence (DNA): TGTGCCAGCGGGCCGAGCGGGAGTCACAATGAGCAGTTCTTC.

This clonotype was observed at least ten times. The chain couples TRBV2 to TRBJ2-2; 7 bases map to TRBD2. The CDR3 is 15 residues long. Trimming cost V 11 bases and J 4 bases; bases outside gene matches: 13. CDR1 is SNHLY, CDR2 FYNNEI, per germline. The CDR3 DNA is TGTGCCTCAGCGGGGAGCGGAACTTTCACCGGGGAGCTGTTTTTT. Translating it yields CASAGSGTFTGELFF.

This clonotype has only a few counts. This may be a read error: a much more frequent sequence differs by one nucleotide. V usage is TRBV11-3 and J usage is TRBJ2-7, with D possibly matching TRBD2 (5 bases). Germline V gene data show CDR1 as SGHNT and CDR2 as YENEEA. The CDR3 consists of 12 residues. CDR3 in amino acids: CARQRRNYAQYF. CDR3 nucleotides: TGTGCCCGCCAGCGGAGGAACTACGCGCAGTACTTC.

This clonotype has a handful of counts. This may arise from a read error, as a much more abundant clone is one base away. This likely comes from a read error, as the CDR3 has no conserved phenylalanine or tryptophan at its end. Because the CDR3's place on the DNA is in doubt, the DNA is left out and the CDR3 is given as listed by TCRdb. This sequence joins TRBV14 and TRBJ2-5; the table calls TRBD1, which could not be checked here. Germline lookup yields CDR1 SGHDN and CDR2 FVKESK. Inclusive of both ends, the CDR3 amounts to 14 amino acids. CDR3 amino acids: CASSQYRGKGTQSL.

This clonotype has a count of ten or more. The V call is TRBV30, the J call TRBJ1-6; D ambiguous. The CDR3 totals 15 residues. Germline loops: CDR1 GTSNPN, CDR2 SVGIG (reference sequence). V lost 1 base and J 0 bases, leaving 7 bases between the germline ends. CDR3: CAWSDVSSYNSPLHF. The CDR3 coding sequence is TGTGCCTGGAGTGACGTGAGCTCCTATAATTCACCCCTCCACTTT.

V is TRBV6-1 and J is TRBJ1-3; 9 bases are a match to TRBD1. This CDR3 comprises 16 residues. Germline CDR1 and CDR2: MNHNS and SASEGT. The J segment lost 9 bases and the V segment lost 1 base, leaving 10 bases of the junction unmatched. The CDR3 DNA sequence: TGTGCCAGCAGTGAAGTATTCGGGGGACAGGGTAGCACCATATATTTT. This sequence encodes CASSEVFGGQGSTIYF.

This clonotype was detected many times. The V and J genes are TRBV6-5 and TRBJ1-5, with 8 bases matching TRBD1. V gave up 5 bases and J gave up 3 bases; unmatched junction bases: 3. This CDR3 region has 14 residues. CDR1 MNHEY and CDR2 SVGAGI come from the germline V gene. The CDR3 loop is CASSVQGVNQPQHF. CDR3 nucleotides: TGTGCCAGCAGTGTACAGGGGGTCAATCAGCCCCAGCATTTT.

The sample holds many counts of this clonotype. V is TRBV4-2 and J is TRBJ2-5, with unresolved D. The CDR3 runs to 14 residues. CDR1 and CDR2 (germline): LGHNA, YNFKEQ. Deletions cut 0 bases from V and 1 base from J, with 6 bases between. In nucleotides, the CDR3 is TGTGCCAGCAGCCAAGATACATCCCAAGAGACCCAGTACTTC. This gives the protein CASSQDTSQETQYF.

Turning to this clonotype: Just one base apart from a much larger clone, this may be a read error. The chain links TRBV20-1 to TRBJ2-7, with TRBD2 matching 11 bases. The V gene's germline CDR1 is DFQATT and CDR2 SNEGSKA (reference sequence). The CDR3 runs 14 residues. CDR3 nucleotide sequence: TGCAGTGCCCAGACTAGCGGGAAATCCTCCGAGCAGTACTTC. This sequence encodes CSAQTSGKSSEQYF.

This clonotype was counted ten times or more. The DNA for the CDR3 is TGTGCCAGCAGCTCCGGGACAGGGGTTCCCGGACTAGCGGGATGGGAGACCCAGTACTTC. It encodes CASSSGTGVPGLAGWETQYF. The V call is TRBV5-5, the J call TRBJ2-5, with 12 bases identical to TRBD2. The CDR3 runs 20 residues. V dropped 3 bases and J dropped 5; count of bases not matched to a gene: 20. Germline V gene sequence: CDR1 SGHKS, CDR2 YYEKEE (reference sequence).

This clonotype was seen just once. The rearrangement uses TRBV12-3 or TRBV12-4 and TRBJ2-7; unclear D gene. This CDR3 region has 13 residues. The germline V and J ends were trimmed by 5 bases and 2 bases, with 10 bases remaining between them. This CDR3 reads CASSRWAPYEQYF. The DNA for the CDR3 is TGTGCCAGCAGTCGCTGGGCTCCCTACGAGCAGTACTTC.

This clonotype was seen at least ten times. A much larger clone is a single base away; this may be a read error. CDR3 sequence: CSASGLGDTQHF. The DNA for the CDR3 is TGCAGTGCTAGCGGTTTGGGAGATACGCAGCATTTT. V usage is TRBV20-1 and J usage is TRBJ2-3; no clear D gene. The DNA end favors TRBJ1-5, so the J call may be wrong. The CDR3 totals 12 residues. CDR1 is DFQATT and CDR2 is SNEGSKA in the germline V gene (reference sequence).

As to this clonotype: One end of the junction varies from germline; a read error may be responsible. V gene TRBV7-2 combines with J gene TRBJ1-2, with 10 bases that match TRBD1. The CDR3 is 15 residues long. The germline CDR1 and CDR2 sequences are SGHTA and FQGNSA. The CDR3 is CASSSRGTGVSGYPF. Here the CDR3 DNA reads TGTGCCAGCAGCTCCCGAGGGACAGGGGTTTCTGGCTACCCCTTC.

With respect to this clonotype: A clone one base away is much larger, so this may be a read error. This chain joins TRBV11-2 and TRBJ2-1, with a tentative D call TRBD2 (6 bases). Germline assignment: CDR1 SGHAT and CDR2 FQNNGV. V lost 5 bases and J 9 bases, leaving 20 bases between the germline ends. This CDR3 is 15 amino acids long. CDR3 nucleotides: TGTGCCAGCAGCCCTCCGGGCGGGACGGCCCGTGAGCAGTTCTTC. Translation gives CASSPPGGTAREQFF.

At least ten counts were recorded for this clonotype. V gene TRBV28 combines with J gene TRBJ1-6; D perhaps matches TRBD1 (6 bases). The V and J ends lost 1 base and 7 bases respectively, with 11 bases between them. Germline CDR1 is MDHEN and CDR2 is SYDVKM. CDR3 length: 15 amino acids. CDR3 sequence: CASSLSTGRNSPLHF. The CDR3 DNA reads TGTGCCAGCAGTTTATCAACAGGGAGGAATTCACCCCTCCACTTT. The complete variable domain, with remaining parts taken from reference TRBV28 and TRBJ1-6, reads DVKVTQSSRYLVKRTGEKVFLECVQDMDHENMFWYRQDPGLGLRLIYFSYDVKMKEKGDIPEGYSVSREKKERFSLILESASTNQTSMYLCASSLSTGRNSPLHFGNGTRLTVT.

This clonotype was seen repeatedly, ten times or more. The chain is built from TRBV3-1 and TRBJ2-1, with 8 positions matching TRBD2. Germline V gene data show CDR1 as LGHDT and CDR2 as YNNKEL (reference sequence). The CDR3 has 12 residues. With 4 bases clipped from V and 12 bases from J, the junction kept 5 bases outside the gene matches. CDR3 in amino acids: CASSLTSGSQFF. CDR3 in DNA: TGTGCCAGCAGCCTTACTAGCGGTTCGCAGTTCTTC.

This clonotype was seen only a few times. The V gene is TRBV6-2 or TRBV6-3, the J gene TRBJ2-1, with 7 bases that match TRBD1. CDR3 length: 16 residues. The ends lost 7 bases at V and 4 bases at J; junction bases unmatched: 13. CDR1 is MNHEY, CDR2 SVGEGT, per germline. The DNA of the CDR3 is TGTGCCAGCACCGAAGCAGGACAGGTAAATTACAATGAGCAGTTCTTC. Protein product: CASTEAGQVNYNEQFF.

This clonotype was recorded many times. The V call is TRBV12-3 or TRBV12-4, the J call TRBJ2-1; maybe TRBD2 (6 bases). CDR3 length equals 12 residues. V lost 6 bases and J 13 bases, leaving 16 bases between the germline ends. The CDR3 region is CASSIPPRDQFF. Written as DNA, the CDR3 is TGTGCCAGCAGCATCCCCCCGCGGGACCAGTTCTTC.

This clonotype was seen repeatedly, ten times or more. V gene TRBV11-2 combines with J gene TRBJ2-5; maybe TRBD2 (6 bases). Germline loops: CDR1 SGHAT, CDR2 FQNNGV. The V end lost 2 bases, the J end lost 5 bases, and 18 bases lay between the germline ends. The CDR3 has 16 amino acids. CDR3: CASSLLDPGTRETQYF. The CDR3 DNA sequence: TGTGCCAGCAGCTTACTTGACCCAGGGACTCGGGAGACCCAGTACTTC.

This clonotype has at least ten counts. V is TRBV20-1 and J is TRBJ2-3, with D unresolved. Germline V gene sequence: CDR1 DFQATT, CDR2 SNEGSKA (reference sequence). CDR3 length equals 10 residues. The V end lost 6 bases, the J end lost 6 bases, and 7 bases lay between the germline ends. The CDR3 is CSASVDTQYF. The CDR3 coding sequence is TGCAGTGCGTCCGTGGATACGCAGTATTTT.

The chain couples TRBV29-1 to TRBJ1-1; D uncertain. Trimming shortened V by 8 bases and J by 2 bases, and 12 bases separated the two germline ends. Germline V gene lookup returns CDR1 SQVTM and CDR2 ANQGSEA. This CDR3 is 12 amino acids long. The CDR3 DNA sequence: TGCAGCTTGGCCGTGGCCAACACTGAAGCTTTCTTT. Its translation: CSLAVANTEAFF.

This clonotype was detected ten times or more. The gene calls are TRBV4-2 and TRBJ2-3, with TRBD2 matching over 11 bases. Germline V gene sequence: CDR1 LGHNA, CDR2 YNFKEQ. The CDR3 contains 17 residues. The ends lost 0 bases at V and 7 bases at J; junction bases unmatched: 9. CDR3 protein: CASSQDYTSGRSNTQYF. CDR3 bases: TGTGCCAGCAGCCAAGATTACACTAGCGGGAGAAGTAATACGCAGTATTTT.

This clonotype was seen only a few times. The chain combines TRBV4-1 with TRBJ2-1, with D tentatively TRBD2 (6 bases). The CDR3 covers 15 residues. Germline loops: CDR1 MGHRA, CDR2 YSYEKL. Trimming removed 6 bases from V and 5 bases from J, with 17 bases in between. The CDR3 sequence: CASRLGLDTHNEQFF. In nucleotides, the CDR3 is TGCGCCAGCAGACTGGGACTCGACACCCACAATGAGCAGTTCTTC.

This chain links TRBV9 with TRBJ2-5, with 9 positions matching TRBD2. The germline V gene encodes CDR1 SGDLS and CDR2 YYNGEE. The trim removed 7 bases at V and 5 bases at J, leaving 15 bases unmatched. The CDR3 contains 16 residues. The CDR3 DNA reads TGTGCCAGCGCGGGTAGTCTAGCGGGACTCGGGGAGACCCAGTACTTC. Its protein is CASAGSLAGLGETQYF. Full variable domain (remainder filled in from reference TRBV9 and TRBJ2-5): DSGVTQTPKHLITATGQRVTLRCSPRSGDLSVYWYQQSLDQGLQFLIQYYNGEERAKGNILERFSAQQFPDLHSELNLSSLELGDSALYFCASAGSLAGLGETQYFGPGTRLLVL.